This T cell receptor beta chain was captured in a study of beta chain features in type 1 diabetes. Study-wide background: Comparable age, gender and cell yields were observed in patients relative to healthy donors. Findings and limits, study-wide: Patients with Type 1 diabetes showed moderately but significantly shorter TCRB CDR3s in all four CD4+ subsets. Because the template was cDNA, high-expressing cells might be over-represented.

Sequenced material consisted of expressed TCRB transcripts (all of the isolated RNA was reverse transcribed). TCRdb's table, derived via immunoSEQ multiplex PCR, lists solely in-frame clones and lacks some. The data show approximately 600,000 clones, around 11% seen once. Points on this clone: Its specificity is unknown.

The CDR3 loop spans 16 amino acids. V was pared by 1 base and J by 3 bases, with 15 bases between. Germline CDR1 reads LGHNA; CDR2 reads YSLEER. The chain joins TRBV4-3 to TRBJ1-1, with D perhaps TRBD1 (5 bases). This sequence originates from a man aged 30-40 years with type 1 diabetes. Sequencing was carried out using naive CD4+ T cells from blood. CDR3 DNA sequence: TGCGCCAGCAGCCAAGCAGGGTCGCCCCGACACACTGAAGCTTTCTTT. Amino acid sequence: CASSQAGSPRHTEAFF.